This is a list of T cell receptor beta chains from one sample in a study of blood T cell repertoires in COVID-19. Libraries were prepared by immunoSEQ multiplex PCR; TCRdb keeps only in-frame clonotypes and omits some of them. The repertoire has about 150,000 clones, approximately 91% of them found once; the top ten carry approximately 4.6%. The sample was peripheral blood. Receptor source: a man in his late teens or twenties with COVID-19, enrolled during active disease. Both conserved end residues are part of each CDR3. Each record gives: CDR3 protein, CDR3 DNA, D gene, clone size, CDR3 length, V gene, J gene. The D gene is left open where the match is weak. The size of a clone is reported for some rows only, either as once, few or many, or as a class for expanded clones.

CASSPYYRVENTEAFF	TGTGCCAGTAGTCCGTACTACAGGGTCGAGAACACTGAAGCTTTCTTT	.	.	16	TRBV19	TRBJ1-1
CASSPLAGGLNEQFF	TGTGCCAGCAGCCCCCTAGCGGGAGGGTTGAATGAGCAGTTCTTC	TRBD2	.	15	TRBV11-2	TRBJ2-1
CASGSGTVYEQYF	TGTGCCAGCGGCTCCGGGACAGTTTACGAGCAGTACTTC	TRBD1	.	13	TRBV6-6	TRBJ2-7
CAISEASLEGEQYF	TGTGCCATCAGTGAGGCATCCCTTGAGGGAGAGCAGTACTTC	.	.	14	TRBV10-3	TRBJ2-7
CASSLETRRDLFNEQFF	TGCGCCAGCAGCTTGGAGACTCGGCGGGACCTGTTCAATGAGCAGTTCTTC	.	.	17	TRBV5-1	TRBJ2-1
CASSQVRLRRTGELFF	TGTGCCAGCAGTCAGGTCCGGCTCAGGAGGACCGGGGAGCTGTTTTTT	.	.	16	TRBV6-2/TRBV6-3	TRBJ2-2
CASSQDRYTGELFF	TGCGCCAGCAGCCAGGACAGATACACCGGGGAGCTGTTTTTT	.	.	14	TRBV5-1	TRBJ2-2
CASSRSGQGAEQYF	TGTGCCAGCAGCCGGAGCGGACAGGGGGCCGAGCAGTACTTC	TRBD1	.	14	TRBV5-6	TRBJ2-7
CASSYELSSYNEQFF	TGTGCCAGCAGTTACGAACTAAGCTCCTACAATGAGCAGTTCTTC	.	.	15	TRBV6-5	TRBJ2-1
CASSLGDRGNIQYF	TGTGCCAGCAGCTTGGGGGACAGGGGGAACATTCAGTACTTC	TRBD1	.	14	TRBV5-5	TRBJ2-4
CASSQDWGTNQPQHF	TGCGCCAGCAGCCAAGATTGGGGCACAAATCAGCCCCAGCATTTT	.	.	15	TRBV4-3	TRBJ1-5
CASSPGTANSPLHF	TGTGCCAGCAGTCCCGGGACAGCGAATTCACCCCTCCACTTT	TRBD1	.	14	TRBV27	TRBJ1-6
CASSLPGGTYNSPLHF	TGTGCCAGTTCCCTTCCAGGGGGCACCTATAATTCACCCCTCCACTTT	TRBD1	.	16	TRBV28	TRBJ1-6
CASSLILADTDTQYF	TGTGCCAGCAGCTTAATACTAGCGGACACAGATACGCAGTATTTT	TRBD2	once	15	TRBV7-8	TRBJ2-3
CASSELGRGNEKLFF	TGTGCCAGCAGTGAATTGGGCAGGGGAAACGAAAAACTGTTTTTT	.	once	15	TRBV25-1	TRBJ1-4
CASSLRQGYNEQYF	TGCGCCAGCAGCTTACGACAGGGGTACAACGAGCAGTACTTC	TRBD1	.	14	TRBV5-1	TRBJ2-7
CATSDRKGAGHTSTGELFF	TGTGCCACCAGTGACCGTAAAGGGGCAGGGCACACATCCACCGGGGAGCTGTTTTTT	.	once	19	TRBV24-1	TRBJ2-2
CASSFPGSDTQYF	TGTGCCAGCAGCTTCCCAGGGTCAGATACGCAGTATTTT	.	.	13	TRBV5-6	TRBJ2-3
CASSVGQGAGGHGNTIYF	TGTGCCAGCAGCGTAGGGCAGGGGGCCGGGGGCCATGGAAACACCATATATTTT	TRBD1	.	18	TRBV9	TRBJ1-3
CASSPLSGGRYNEQFF	TGTGCCAGCAGCCCCCTTAGTGGAGGAAGGTACAATGAGCAGTTCTTC	.	once	16	TRBV5-6	TRBJ2-1
CATSRVGQGAVYEQYF	TGTGCCACCAGCAGGGTTGGACAGGGGGCCGTCTACGAGCAGTACTTC	TRBD1	.	16	TRBV15	TRBJ2-7
CASSQDAGDEAFF	TGTGCCAGCAGCCAAGACGCAGGGGATGAAGCTTTCTTT	.	.	13	TRBV3-1/TRBV3-2	TRBJ1-1
CASSSGVPSGYNEQFF	TGCGCCAGCAGCTCCGGGGTTCCATCTGGGTACAATGAGCAGTTCTTC	.	.	16	TRBV5-1	TRBJ2-1
CASSSRLAGAPYTQYF	TGTGCCAGCAGCTCCAGACTAGCGGGGGCCCCCTATACGCAGTATTTT	TRBD2	.	16	TRBV11-2	TRBJ2-3
CASSYGTRGETQYF	TGTGCCAGCAGTTACGGGACTAGAGGAGAGACCCAGTACTTC	TRBD2	.	14	TRBV6-6	TRBJ2-5
CASSLGTGYRDTQYF	TGTGCCAGCAGCTTAGGGACAGGGTACAGAGATACGCAGTATTTT	TRBD1	.	15	TRBV7-2	TRBJ2-3
CASTYGTEAFF	TGTGCCAGCACATACGGCACTGAAGCTTTCTTT	.	once	11	TRBV7-8	TRBJ1-1
CSVLRDRGATEAFF	TGCAGCGTGCTCCGGGACAGGGGAGCCACTGAAGCTTTCTTT	TRBD1	.	14	TRBV29-1	TRBJ1-1
CASSGTSNYGYTF	TGTGCCAGCAGCGGGACTTCCAACTATGGCTACACCTTC	.	.	13	TRBV9	TRBJ1-2